The 23 T cell receptor beta chains below were found in one sample sequenced in a study of blood T cell repertoires in COVID-19. Sequenced by immunoSEQ multiplex PCR; TCRdb stores in-frame clones only, minus some. The sample has about 50,000 clones, 70% to 90% seen once. The sequencing sample was made of peripheral blood. These receptors all come from a human donor in a cohort sampled during active COVID-19.

J is TRBJ1-3 and V is TRBV14, with D unresolved. Trimming shortened V by 7 bases and J by 3 bases, and 16 bases separated the two germline ends. The CDR3 runs to 15 residues. Germline assignment: CDR1 SGHDN and CDR2 FVKESK. The CDR3 sequence: CASNRRSGGGNTIYF. Here the CDR3 DNA reads TGTGCCAGCAATAGGCGGTCGGGAGGTGGAAACACCATATATTTT.

The chain is built from TRBV30 and TRBJ1-1, with a possible D match to TRBD1 (6 bases). The germline CDR1 and CDR2 sequences are GTSNPN and SVGIG (reference sequence). This CDR3 has 13 amino acids. V lost 5 bases and J 1 base, leaving 11 bases between the germline ends. The CDR3, as DNA: TGTGCCTGGGGCAGGGGAAAGAACACTGAAGCTTTCTTT. Residues: CAWGRGKNTEAFF.

The chain links TRBV19 to TRBJ1-5, with 9 bases fitting TRBD1. Germline V gene sequence: CDR1 LNHDA, CDR2 SQIVND (reference sequence). Trimming cost V 8 bases and J 3 bases; bases outside gene matches: 8. The CDR3 totals 15 residues. The CDR3 region is CASRPGQGFNQPQHF. The CDR3 DNA is TGTGCCAGTCGACCGGGACAGGGCTTCAATCAGCCCCAGCATTTT.

The V and J genes are TRBV4-3 and TRBJ1-2; 7 nucleotides match TRBD1. CDR3 size: 15 residues. CDR1 is LGHNA and CDR2 is YSLEER in the germline V gene. Unmatched junction bases numbered 3, after V lost 0 bases and J lost 2 bases. DNA of the CDR3: TGCGCCAGCAGCCAAGATTCAGGGGGGAACTATGGCTACACCTTC. Translating it yields CASSQDSGGNYGYTF.

This chain joins TRBV18 and TRBJ1-4, with 8 bases that match TRBD1. This CDR3 region has 15 residues. The V segment lost 1 base and the J segment 4 bases; nucleotides outside the gene matches: 2. Germline V gene lookup returns CDR1 KGHSH and CDR2 LQKENI. CDR3 loop: CASSPLGQGNEKLFF. CDR3 bases: TGTGCCAGCTCACCACTCGGACAGGGTAATGAAAAACTGTTTTTT.

This chain uses TRBV4-3 with TRBJ2-7; D unresolved. Germline-derived CDR1 and CDR2 are LGHNA and YSLEER. The V gene lost 0 bases and the J gene lost 2 bases, with 14 bases spanning the gap. This CDR3 is 16 amino acids long. CDR3 residues: CASSQDVAGPTYEQYF. The CDR3 DNA reads as TGCGCCAGCAGCCAAGACGTGGCAGGCCCCACCTACGAGCAGTACTTC.

This chain uses TRBV9 with TRBJ1-1; 7 bases agree with TRBD1. After removal of 2 bases from V and 5 bases from J, the junction contained 12 bases not matched to a gene. This CDR3 has 16 residues. Germline V gives CDR1 SGDLS, CDR2 YYNGEE. CDR3 protein: CASSVGTAREWTEAFF. CDR3 nucleotides: TGTGCCAGCAGCGTCGGGACAGCCCGCGAGTGGACTGAAGCTTTCTTT. Using reference TRBV9 and TRBJ1-1 for the parts outside the CDR3, the full variable domain is DSGVTQTPKHLITATGQRVTLRCSPRSGDLSVYWYQQSLDQGLQFLIQYYNGEERAKGNILERFSAQQFPDLHSELNLSSLELGDSALYFCASSVGTAREWTEAFFGQGTRLTVV.

The chain carries TRBV7-8 and TRBJ1-1, with 8 bases identical to TRBD1. Germline CDR1 is SGHVS and CDR2 is FQNEAQ. The trim removed 5 bases at V and 4 bases at J, leaving 6 bases unmatched. The CDR3 consists of 14 residues. CDR3 sequence reads: CASSRDRGGTEAFF. CDR3 bases: TGTGCCAGCAGCCGAGACAGGGGAGGCACTGAAGCTTTCTTT.

This clone came up a few times. The chain is built from TRBV4-2 and TRBJ2-7, with TRBD1 matching over 11 bases. The CDR3 consists of 16 residues. The germline CDR1 and CDR2 sequences are LGHNA and YNFKEQ. J was trimmed by 1 base and V by 4 bases; bases with no gene match: 6. CDR3: CASSPYGTGGSYEQYF. As DNA, the CDR3 is TGTGCCAGCAGCCCATACGGGACAGGGGGTTCCTACGAGCAGTACTTC.

The chain joins TRBV6-2 or TRBV6-3 to TRBJ2-1, with D possibly TRBD2 on 6 matching bases. The germline gives CDR1 MNHEY, CDR2 SVGEGT. The CDR3 is made up of 15 amino acids. Trimming cost V 2 bases and J 6 bases, with 14 bases left between them. The chain's CDR3 is CASSYPSTRGNEQFF. Written as DNA, the CDR3 is TGTGCCAGCAGTTACCCCTCGACTAGAGGCAATGAGCAGTTCTTC.

The gene calls are TRBV19 and TRBJ1-2; tentatively, D is TRBD1 (5 bases). The CDR3 contains 13 residues. V lost 10 bases and J lost 5, with 17 bases in between. Germline CDR1 LNHDA, CDR2 SQIVND (reference sequence). The DNA of the CDR3 is TGTGCCACCCAACGGGGACTCGGGTATGGCTACACCTTC. Amino acid sequence: CATQRGLGYGYTF.

CDR3 residues: CASSEGRGIMNTEAFF. The CDR3 region has the DNA TGTGCCAGCAGTGAAGGTCGAGGGATAATGAACACTGAAGCTTTCTTT. The rearrangement joins TRBV2 to TRBJ1-1, with D unresolved. Germline V gene data show CDR1 as SNHLY and CDR2 as FYNNEI. This CDR3 is built from 16 residues. Trimming shortened V by 1 base and J by 0 bases, and 12 bases separated the two germline ends.

The gene calls are TRBV11-2 and TRBJ1-2, with D possibly TRBD1 on 5 matching bases. Between the trimmed V and J ends, which lost 5 bases and 5 bases, there was a span of 18 bases. The CDR3 is made up of 15 amino acids. Germline values: CDR1 SGHAT, CDR2 FQNNGV. As DNA, the CDR3 is TGTGCCAGCAGCACTGCCATCGGGGGGGGTTATGGCTACACCTTC. The encoded protein is CASSTAIGGGYGYTF.

The rearrangement uses TRBV7-2 and TRBJ2-3; TRBD2 aligns across 11 bases. Germline V gene data show CDR1 as SGHTA and CDR2 as FQGNSA. Trimming cost V 5 bases and J 6 bases; bases outside gene matches: 4. This CDR3 region has 14 residues. The CDR3 protein is CASSPWTSGDTQYF. CDR3 sequence (DNA): TGTGCCAGCAGCCCTTGGACTAGCGGGGATACGCAGTATTTT.

The V and J genes are TRBV4-3 and TRBJ1-2, with a tentative D call TRBD1 (5 bases). V was clipped by 4 bases and J by 4 bases, with 13 bases between them. Germline CDR1 LGHNA, CDR2 YSLEER. This CDR3 contains 14 residues. The CDR3 nucleotides are TGCGCCAGCAGCCCTTTTTACAGGTCCTATGGCTACACCTTC. This encodes CASSPFYRSYGYTF.

Written as DNA, the CDR3 is TGTGCCAGCTCACCACTGGGACTCGCCTACGAGCAGTACTTC. Its translation: CASSPLGLAYEQYF. This sequence joins TRBV18 and TRBJ2-7; D may be TRBD2 (6 bases). Germline-derived CDR1 and CDR2 are KGHSH and LQKENI. The CDR3 has 14 residues. Trimming took 1 base from V and 2 from J, leaving 9 bases between them.

A few counts support this clone. The V call is TRBV27, the J call TRBJ1-6; D is undetermined. This CDR3 is built from 19 residues. The germline gives CDR1 MNHEY, CDR2 SMNVEV (reference sequence). The V and J ends lost 7 bases and 6 bases respectively, with 28 bases between them. CDR3 loop: CASIFGQEGSEKLNSPLHF. As DNA, the CDR3 is TGTGCCAGCATTTTCGGCCAGGAGGGTTCGGAAAAGCTTAATTCACCCCTCCACTTT.

CDR3 DNA sequence: TGTGCCAGCAGCCAACTAACAGGGGGTCTTGGCTACACCTTC. Translating it yields CASSQLTGGLGYTF. V usage is TRBV7-9 and J usage is TRBJ1-2; 8 nucleotides line up with TRBD1. There are 14 residues in the CDR3. Per germline, CDR1 SEHNR and CDR2 FQNEAQ (reference sequence). Trimming removed 5 bases from V and 7 bases from J; junction bases left unmatched: 9.

The V and J genes are TRBV6-5 and TRBJ2-1; 11 nucleotides agree with TRBD1. Germline V gene lookup returns CDR1 MNHEY and CDR2 SVGAGI. The V segment lost 4 bases and the J segment 8 bases; nucleotides outside the gene matches: 10. This CDR3 spans 16 amino acids. CDR3 protein: CASSLSPGTGGDEQFF. The CDR3 DNA reads as TGTGCCAGCAGTTTAAGCCCCGGGACAGGGGGGGATGAGCAGTTCTTC.

This chain joins TRBV29-1 and TRBJ2-2, with a tentative D call TRBD1 (7 bases). The CDR3 is 15 residues long. Trimming took 6 bases from V and 10 from J, leaving 24 bases between them. The V gene's germline CDR1 is SQVTM and CDR2 ANQGSEA. In nucleotides, the CDR3 is TGCAGCGTCGCCCGGGGGACAGCCGTGGGGTCGGAGCTGTTTTTT. It translates to CSVARGTAVGSELFF.

The V gene is TRBV9, the J gene TRBJ1-2, with D tentatively TRBD1 (6 bases). The CDR3 loop spans 16 amino acids. Trimming pared 2 bases from V and 1 base from J, leaving 15 bases between. The germline CDR1 and CDR2 sequences are SGDLS and YYNGEE. Here the CDR3 DNA reads TGTGCCAGCAGCGTCAACAGGGATTCCTTTAACTATGGCTACACCTTC. This codes for CASSVNRDSFNYGYTF.

CDR3 DNA sequence: TGCGCCAGCAGCCCCGCCTCTCGACTAGCGGACTACAATGAGCAGTTCTTC. Translated: CASSPASRLADYNEQFF. This chain links TRBV4-1 with TRBJ2-1; TRBD2 matches 9 bases. V lost 4 bases to trimming and J lost 3 bases; unmatched junction nucleotides: 10. CDR1 is MGHRA, CDR2 YSYEKL, per germline. The CDR3 consists of 17 residues.

This chain joins TRBV7-7 and TRBJ2-1; 12 nucleotides match TRBD1. With V trimmed by 5 bases and J by 8 bases, 19 bases remained unmatched. This CDR3 spans 19 amino acids. Germline V gene lookup returns CDR1 SSHAT and CDR2 FNYEAQ (reference sequence). CDR3 in DNA: TGTGCCAGCAGCGCAACACCGGGACAGGGGGCTGGGATCCTGCATGAGCAGTTCTTC. This codes for CASSATPGQGAGILHEQFF.